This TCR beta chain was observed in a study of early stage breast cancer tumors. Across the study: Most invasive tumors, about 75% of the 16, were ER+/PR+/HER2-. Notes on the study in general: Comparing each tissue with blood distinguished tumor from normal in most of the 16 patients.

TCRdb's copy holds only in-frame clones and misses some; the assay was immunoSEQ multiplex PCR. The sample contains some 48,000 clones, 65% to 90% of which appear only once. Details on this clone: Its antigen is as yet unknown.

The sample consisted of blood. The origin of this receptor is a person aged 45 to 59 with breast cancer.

The CDR3 protein is CAAARAGLGIQYF. The CDR3 DNA is TGTGCCGCCGCCAGGGCAGGGTTGGGCATTCAGTACTTC. The chain is built from TRBV19 and TRBJ2-4; perhaps TRBD1 as D (5 bases). Germline CDR1 LNHDA, CDR2 SQIVND (reference sequence). The CDR3 is 13 residues long. The V and J ends lost 11 bases and 9 bases respectively, with 20 bases between them. The full variable domain, in which reference TRBV19 and TRBJ2-4 provide the parts outside the CDR3, is DGGITQSPKYLFRKEGQNVTLSCEQNLNHDAMYWYRQDPGQGLRLIYYSQIVNDFQKGDIAEGYSVSREKKESFPLTVTSAQKNPTAFYLCAAARAGLGIQYFGAGTRLSVL.